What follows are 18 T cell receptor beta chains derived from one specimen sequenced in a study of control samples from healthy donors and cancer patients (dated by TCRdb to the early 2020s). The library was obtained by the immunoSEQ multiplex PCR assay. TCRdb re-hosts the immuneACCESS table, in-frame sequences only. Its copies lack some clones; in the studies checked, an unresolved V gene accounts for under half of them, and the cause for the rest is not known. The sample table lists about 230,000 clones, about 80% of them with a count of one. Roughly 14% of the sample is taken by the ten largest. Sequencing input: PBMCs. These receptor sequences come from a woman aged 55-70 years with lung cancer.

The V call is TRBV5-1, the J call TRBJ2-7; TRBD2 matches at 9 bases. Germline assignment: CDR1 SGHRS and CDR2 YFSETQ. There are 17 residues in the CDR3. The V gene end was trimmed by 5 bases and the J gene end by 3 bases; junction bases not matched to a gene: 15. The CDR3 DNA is TGCGCCAGCAGGGGGGGACTAGCTGCCGCCCACTTCTACGAGCAGTACTTC. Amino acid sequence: CASRGGLAAAHFYEQYF.

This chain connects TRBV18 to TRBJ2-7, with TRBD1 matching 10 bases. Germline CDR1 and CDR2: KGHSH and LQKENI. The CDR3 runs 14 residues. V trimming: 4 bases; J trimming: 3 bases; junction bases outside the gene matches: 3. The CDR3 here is CASSQGTGDYEQYF. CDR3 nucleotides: TGTGCCAGCTCACAGGGGACAGGGGACTACGAGCAGTACTTC.

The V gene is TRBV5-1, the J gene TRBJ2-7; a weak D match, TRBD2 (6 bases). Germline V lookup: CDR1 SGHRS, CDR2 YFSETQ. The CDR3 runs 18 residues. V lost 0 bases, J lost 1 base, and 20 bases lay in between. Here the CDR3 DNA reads TGCGCCAGCAGCTTGGCGGTCGGCGGCGGGGACTTTTCCTACGAGCAGTACTTC. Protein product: CASSLAVGGGDFSYEQYF. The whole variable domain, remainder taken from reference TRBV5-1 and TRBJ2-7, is KAGVTQTPRYLIKTRGQQVTLSCSPISGHRSVSWYQQTPGQGLQFLFEYFSETQRNKGNFPGRFSGRQFSNSRSEMNVSTLELGDSALYLCASSLAVGGGDFSYEQYFGPGTRLTVT.

CDR3 sequence: CASSYQGFNQPQHF. Written as DNA, the CDR3 is TGTGCCAGCAGTTACCAGGGGTTCAATCAGCCCCAGCATTTT. The chain combines TRBV6-5 with TRBJ1-5; D might be TRBD1 (6 bases). Germline V gene data show CDR1 as MNHEY and CDR2 as SVGAGI. V lost 2 bases to trimming and J lost 3 bases, with 8 bases between them. The CDR3 spans 14 residues.

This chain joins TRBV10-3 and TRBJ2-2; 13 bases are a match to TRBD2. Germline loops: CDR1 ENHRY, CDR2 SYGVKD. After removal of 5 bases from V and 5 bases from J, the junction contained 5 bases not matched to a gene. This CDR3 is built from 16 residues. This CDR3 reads CAISRTSGGDTGELFF. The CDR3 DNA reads TGTGCCATCAGTCGGACTAGCGGGGGAGATACCGGGGAGCTGTTTTTT.

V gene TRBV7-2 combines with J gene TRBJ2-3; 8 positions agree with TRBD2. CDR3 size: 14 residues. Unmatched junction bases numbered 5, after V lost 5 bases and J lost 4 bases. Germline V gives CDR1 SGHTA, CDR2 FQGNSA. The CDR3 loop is CASSRTSNPDTQYF. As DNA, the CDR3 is TGTGCCAGCAGCCGGACTAGCAATCCAGATACGCAGTATTTT.

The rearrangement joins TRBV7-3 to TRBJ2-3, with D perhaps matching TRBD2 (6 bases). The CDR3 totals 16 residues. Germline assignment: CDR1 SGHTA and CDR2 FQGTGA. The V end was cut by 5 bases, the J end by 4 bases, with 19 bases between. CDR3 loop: CASSAQPGVEADTQYF. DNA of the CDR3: TGTGCCAGCAGCGCCCAGCCGGGGGTTGAGGCAGATACGCAGTATTTT.

This chain's CDR3 is CASSSMIRDYGYTF. The CDR3 coding sequence is TGTGCCAGCAGCTCCATGATACGGGACTATGGCTACACCTTC. This sequence joins TRBV11-2 and TRBJ1-2; unclear D gene. CDR1 is SGHAT and CDR2 is FQNNGV in the germline V gene. The CDR3 length is 14 residues. The V end was cut by 4 bases, the J end by 3 bases, with 12 bases between. Filled out from reference TRBV11-2 and TRBJ1-2, the complete variable domain reads EAGVAQSPRYKIIEKRQSVAFWCNPISGHATLYWYQQILGQGPKLLIQFQNNGVVDDSQLPKDRFSAERLKGVDSTLKIQPAKLEDSAVYLCASSSMIRDYGYTFGSGTRLTVV.

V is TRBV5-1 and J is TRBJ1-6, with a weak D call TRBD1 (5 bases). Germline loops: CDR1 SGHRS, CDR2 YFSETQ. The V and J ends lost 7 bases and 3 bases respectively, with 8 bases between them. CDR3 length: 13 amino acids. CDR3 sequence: CASGDSYNSPLHF. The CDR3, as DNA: TGCGCCAGCGGTGACAGCTATAATTCACCCCTCCACTTT.

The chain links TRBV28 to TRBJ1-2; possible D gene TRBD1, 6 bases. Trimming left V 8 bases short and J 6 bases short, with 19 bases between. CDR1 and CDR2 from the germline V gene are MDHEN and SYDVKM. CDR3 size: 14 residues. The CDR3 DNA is TGTGCCAGCGTTTGGGGGGGGCGCCCGAATGGCTACACCTTC. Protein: CASVWGGRPNGYTF.

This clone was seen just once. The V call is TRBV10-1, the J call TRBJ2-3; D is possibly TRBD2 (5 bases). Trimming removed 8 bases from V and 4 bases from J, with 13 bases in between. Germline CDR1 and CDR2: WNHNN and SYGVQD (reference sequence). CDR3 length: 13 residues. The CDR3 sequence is CASQGPRADTQYF. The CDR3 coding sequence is TGCGCCAGCCAAGGCCCGAGGGCAGATACGCAGTATTTT.

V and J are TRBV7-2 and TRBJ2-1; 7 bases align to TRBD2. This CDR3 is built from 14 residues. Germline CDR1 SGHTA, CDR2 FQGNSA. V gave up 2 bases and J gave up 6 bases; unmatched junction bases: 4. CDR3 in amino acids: CASSLIRTSNEQFF. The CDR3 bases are TGTGCCAGCAGCTTAATCCGGACTAGCAATGAGCAGTTCTTC. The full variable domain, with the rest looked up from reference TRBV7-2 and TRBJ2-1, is GAGVSQSPSNKVTEKGKDVELRCDPISGHTALYWYRQSLGQGLEFLIYFQGNSAPDKSGLPSDRFSAERTGGSVSTLTIQRTQQEDSAVYLCASSLIRTSNEQFFGPGTRLTVL.

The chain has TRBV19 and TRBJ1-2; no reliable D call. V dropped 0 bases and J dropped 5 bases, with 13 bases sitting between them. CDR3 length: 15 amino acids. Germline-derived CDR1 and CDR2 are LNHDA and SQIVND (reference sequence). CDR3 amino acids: CASSIDNRRTYGYTF. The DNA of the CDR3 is TGTGCCAGTAGTATAGATAATAGACGGACTTATGGCTACACCTTC.

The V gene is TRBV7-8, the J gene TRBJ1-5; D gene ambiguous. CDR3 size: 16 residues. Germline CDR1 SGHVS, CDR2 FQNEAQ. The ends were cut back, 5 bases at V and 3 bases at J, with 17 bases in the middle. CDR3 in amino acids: CASSPIDVGPNQPQHF. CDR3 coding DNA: TGTGCCAGCAGCCCTATTGACGTTGGCCCCAATCAGCCCCAGCATTTT.

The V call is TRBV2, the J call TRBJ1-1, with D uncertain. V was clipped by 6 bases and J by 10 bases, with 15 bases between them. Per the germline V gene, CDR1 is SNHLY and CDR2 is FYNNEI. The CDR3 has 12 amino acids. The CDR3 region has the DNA TGTGCCAGCAGAAGAGCCTCGGGAACAGCTTTCTTT. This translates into CASRRASGTAFF.

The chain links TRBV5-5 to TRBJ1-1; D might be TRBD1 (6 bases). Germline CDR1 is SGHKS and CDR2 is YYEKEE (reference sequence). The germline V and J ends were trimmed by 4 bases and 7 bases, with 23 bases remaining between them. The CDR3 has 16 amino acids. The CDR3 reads CASSPGTGSAVNEAFF. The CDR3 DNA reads TGTGCCAGCAGCCCGGGTACAGGGAGCGCGGTAAATGAAGCTTTCTTT.

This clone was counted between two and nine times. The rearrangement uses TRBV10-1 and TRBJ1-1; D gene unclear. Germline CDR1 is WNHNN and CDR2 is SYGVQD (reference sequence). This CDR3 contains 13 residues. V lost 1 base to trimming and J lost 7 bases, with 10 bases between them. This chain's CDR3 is CASSEYTEGEAFF. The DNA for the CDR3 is TGCGCCAGCAGTGAGTATACAGAGGGTGAAGCTTTCTTT.

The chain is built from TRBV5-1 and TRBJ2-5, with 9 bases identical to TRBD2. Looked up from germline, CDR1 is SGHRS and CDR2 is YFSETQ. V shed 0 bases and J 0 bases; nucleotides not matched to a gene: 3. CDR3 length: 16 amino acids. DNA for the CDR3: TGCGCCAGCAGCTTGGGTGCTAGCGGGAACCAAGAGACCCAGTACTTC. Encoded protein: CASSLGASGNQETQYF.